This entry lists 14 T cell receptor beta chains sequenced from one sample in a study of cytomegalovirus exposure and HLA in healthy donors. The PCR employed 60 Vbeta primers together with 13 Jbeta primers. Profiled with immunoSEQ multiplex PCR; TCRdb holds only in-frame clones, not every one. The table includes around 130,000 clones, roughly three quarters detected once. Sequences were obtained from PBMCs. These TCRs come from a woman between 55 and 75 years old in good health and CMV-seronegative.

In nucleotides, the CDR3 is TGTGCCAGAAGCTTGGGGATTCGGGGGTACAATGAGCAGTTCTTC. Translating it yields CARSLGIRGYNEQFF. This chain connects TRBV5-3 to TRBJ2-1; tentatively, D is TRBD2 (6 bases). TRBV5-3 is known as an ORF, though its function is uncertain. Trimming left V 0 bases short and J 4 bases short, with 11 bases between. The CDR3 covers 15 residues.

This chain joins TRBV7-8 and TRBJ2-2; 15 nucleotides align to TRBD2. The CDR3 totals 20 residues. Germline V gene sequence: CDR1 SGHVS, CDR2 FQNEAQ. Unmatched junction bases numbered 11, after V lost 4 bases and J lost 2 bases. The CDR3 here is CASSSPRTSGGALNTGELFF. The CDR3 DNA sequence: TGTGCCAGCAGCTCGCCCCGGACTAGCGGGGGGGCCTTAAACACCGGGGAGCTGTTTTTT.

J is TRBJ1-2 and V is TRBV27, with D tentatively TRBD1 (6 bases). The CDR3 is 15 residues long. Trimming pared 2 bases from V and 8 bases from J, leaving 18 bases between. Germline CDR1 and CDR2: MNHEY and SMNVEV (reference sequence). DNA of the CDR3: TGTGCCAGCAGTTTAAAGGCCACAGGGCTGCGAGGCTACACCTTC. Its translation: CASSLKATGLRGYTF.

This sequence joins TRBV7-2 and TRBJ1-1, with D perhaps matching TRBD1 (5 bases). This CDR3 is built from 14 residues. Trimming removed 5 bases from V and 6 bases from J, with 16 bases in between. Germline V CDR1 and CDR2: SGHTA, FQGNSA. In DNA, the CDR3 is TGTGCCAGCAGCCCGGCGGGGCGGCTCGCTGAAGCTTTCTTT. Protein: CASSPAGRLAEAFF. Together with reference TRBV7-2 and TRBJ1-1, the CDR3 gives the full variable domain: GAGVSQSPSNKVTEKGKDVELRCDPISGHTALYWYRQSLGQGLEFLIYFQGNSAPDKSGLPSDRFSAERTGGSVSTLTIQRTQQEDSAVYLCASSPAGRLAEAFFGQGTRLTVV.

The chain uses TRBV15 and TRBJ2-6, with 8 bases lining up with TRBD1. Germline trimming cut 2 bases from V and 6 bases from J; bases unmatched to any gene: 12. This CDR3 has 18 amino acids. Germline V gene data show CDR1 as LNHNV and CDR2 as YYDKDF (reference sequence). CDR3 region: CATSRSGTGQAEANVLTF. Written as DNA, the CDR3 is TGTGCCACCAGCAGATCGGGGACAGGTCAGGCTGAGGCCAACGTCCTGACTTTC.

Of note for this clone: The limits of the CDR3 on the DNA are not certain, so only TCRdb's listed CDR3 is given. The CDR3 loop reads CASSRAGLAGTDTQYF. This rearrangement joins TRBV28 to TRBJ2-3; TRBD2, the D gene given by the table, was not confirmed from the DNA. Germline values: CDR1 MDHEN, CDR2 SYDVKM. 16 amino acids form the CDR3, both terminal residues included.

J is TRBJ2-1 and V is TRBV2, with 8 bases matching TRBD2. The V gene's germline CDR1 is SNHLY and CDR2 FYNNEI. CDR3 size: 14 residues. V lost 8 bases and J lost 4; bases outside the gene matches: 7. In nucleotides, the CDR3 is TGTGCCAGCTTTGCCGGGACTAGATACAATGAGCAGTTCTTC. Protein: CASFAGTRYNEQFF.

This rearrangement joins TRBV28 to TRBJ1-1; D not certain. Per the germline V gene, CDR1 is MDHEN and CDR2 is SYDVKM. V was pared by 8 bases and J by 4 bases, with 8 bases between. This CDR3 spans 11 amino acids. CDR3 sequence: CASQRITEAFF. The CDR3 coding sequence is TGTGCCAGCCAGCGGATCACTGAAGCTTTCTTT.

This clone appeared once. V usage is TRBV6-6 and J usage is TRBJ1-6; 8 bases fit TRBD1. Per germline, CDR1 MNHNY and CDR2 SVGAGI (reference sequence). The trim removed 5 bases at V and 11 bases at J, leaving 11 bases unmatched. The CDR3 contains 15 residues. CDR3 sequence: CASSPGQGGGPPLHF. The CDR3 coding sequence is TGTGCCAGCAGTCCTGGACAGGGAGGAGGCCCACCCCTCCACTTT.

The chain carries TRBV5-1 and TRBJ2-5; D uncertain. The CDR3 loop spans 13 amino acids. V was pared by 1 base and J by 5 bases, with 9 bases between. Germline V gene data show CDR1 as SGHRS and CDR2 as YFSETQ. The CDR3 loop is CASSLYGPETQYF. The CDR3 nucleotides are TGCGCCAGCAGCTTGTATGGGCCGGAGACCCAGTACTTC.

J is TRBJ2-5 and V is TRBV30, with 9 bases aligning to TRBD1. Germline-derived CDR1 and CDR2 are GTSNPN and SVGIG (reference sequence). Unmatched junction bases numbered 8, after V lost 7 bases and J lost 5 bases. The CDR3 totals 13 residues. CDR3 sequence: CASRTGAMETQYF. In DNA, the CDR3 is TGTGCCTCTAGGACAGGGGCAATGGAGACCCAGTACTTC.

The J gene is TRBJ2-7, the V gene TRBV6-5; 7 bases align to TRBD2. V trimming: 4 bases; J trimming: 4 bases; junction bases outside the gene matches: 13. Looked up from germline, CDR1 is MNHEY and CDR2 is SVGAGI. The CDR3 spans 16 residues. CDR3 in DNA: TGTGCCAGCAGTTCCGTGGGACCAGCGGGGAATTACGAGCAGTACTTC. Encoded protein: CASSSVGPAGNYEQYF.

This CDR3 reads CASSWGGDRNIQYF. The CDR3 DNA sequence: TGCGCCAGCAGCTGGGGCGGGGACCGGAACATTCAGTACTTC. V gene TRBV5-1 combines with J gene TRBJ2-4; perhaps TRBD2 as D (6 bases). V was cut by 3 bases and J by 7 bases, with 14 bases left in between. The germline gives CDR1 SGHRS, CDR2 YFSETQ. The CDR3 loop spans 14 amino acids.

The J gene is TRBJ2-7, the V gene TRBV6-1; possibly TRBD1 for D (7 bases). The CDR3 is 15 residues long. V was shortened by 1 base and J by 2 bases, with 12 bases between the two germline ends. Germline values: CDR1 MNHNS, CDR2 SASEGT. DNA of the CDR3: TGTGCCAGCAGTGAAGGGCAGGGGGGTACCTACGAGCAGTACTTC. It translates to CASSEGQGGTYEQYF.